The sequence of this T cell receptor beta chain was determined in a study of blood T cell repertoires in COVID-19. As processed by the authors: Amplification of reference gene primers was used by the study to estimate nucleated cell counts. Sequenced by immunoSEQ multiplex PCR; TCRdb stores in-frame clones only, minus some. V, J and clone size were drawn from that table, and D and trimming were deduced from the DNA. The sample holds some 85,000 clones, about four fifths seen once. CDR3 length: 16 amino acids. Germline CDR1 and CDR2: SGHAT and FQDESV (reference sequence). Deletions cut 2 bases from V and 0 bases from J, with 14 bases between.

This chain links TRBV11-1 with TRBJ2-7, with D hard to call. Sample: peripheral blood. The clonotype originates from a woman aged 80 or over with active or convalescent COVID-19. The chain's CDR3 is CASSLNGQITSYEQYF. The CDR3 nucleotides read TGTGCCAGCAGCTTAAATGGGCAGATTACCTCCTACGAGCAGTACTTC.